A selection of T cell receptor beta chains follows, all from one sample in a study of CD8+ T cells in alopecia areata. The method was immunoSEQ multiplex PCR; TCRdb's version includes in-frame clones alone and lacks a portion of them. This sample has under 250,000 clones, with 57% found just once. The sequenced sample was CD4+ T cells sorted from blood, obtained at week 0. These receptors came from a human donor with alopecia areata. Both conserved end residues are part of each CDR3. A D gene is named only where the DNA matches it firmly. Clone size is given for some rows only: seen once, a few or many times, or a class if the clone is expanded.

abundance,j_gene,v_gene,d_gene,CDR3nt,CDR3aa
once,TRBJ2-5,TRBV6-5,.,TGTGCCAGCTCGGTCCCCCCTCAAGAGACCCAGTACTTC,CASSVPPQETQYF
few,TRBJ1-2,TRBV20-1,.,TGCAGTGCTAGTGATGGGTTTGGCTACACCTTC,CSASDGFGYTF
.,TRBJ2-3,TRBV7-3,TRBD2,TGTGCCAGCAGCCGGGGGACTAGCGGGAGGTCCACAGATACGCAGTATTTT,CASSRGTSGRSTDTQYF
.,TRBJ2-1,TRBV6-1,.,TGTGCCAGCAGTTCCAGCAGGGTCAGGGAGCAGTTCTTC,CASSSSRVREQFF
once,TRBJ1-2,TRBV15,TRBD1,TGTGCCACCAGCAGTCGGACAGGGTTAGACTATGGCTACACCTTC,CATSSRTGLDYGYTF
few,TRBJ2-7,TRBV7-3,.,TGTGCCAGCAGCTTAAGAGCGGTGGGCAGGGGCCCCTACGAGCAGTACTTC,CASSLRAVGRGPYEQYF
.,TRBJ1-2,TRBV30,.,TGTGCCTGGAGAGGATTGGATAACTATGGCTACACCTTC,CAWRGLDNYGYTF
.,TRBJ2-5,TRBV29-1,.,TGCAGCGTTCGAAGACCGGGACCCGAGGGGGAGACCCAGTACTTC,CSVRRPGPEGETQYF
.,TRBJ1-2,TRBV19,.,TGTGCCAGTAGCGCAACCGGGACACCGTATGGCTACACCTTC,CASSATGTPYGYTF
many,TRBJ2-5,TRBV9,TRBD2,TGTGCCAGCAGCGAGACTAGCGGGGGGGCCTATGAGACCCAGTACTTC,CASSETSGGAYETQYF
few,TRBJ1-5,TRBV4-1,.,TGCGCCAGCAGCCCCGTAGGAAGCAATCAGCCCCAGCATTTT,CASSPVGSNQPQHF
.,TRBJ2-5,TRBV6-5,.,TGTGCCAGCAGTGCCACCCGGACTCTCCAAGAGACCCAGTACTTC,CASSATRTLQETQYF
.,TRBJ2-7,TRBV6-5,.,TGTGCCAGCAGTAAAAGGGCTGTCTCCTACGAGCAGTACTTC,CASSKRAVSYEQYF
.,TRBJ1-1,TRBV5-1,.,TGCGCCAGCAGCTTGGGACAGAACATGAACACTGAAGCTTTCTTT,CASSLGQNMNTEAFF
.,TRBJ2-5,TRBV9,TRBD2,TGTGCCAGCAGCGCCGGGACTAGAGAGACCCAGTACTTC,CASSAGTRETQYF
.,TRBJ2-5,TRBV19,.,TGTGCCAGTACTCCGCTTGGGGAGGAGACCCAGTACTTC,CASTPLGEETQYF
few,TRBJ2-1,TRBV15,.,TGTGCCACCAGCAGAGGCGGCATCCTAGACTCCTACAATGAGCAGTTCTTC,CATSRGGILDSYNEQFF
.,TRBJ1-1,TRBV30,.,TGTGCCTGTACGGGACGGATCCTTATGAACACTGAAGCTTTCTTT,CACTGRILMNTEAFF
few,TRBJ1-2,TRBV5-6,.,TGTGCCAGCAGCCCAGGGAACTATGGCTACACCTTC,CASSPGNYGYTF
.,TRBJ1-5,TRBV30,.,TGTGCCTGGAGTGAGGGGGGGAATCAGCCCCAGCATTTT,CAWSEGGNQPQHF
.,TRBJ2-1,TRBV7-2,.,TGTGCCAGCAGCTTGGCCTTGACAGGCCCACAGCAGTTCTTC,CASSLALTGPQQFF
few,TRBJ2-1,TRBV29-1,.,TGCGCGGGTGGCAGGGAACGGAATGAGCAGTTCTTC,CAGGRERNEQFF
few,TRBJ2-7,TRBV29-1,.,TGCAGCGTTCTCAGGGAATCCGAGCAGTACTTC,CSVLRESEQYF
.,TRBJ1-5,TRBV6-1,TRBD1,TGTGCCAGCAGTCCGGGACAGGGGAGCAATCAGCCCCAGCATTTT,CASSPGQGSNQPQHF
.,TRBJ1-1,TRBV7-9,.,TGTGCCAGCAGCCCGGGGGACTGGACTGAAGCTTTCTTT,CASSPGDWTEAFF
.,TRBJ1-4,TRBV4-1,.,TGCGCCAGCAGCCAAGATCCTTCTAACGGAGGAAAACTGTTTTTT,CASSQDPSNGGKLFF
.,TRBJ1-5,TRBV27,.,TGTGCCAGCAGTTCCCCGGGTAACAATCAGCCCCAGCATTTT,CASSSPGNNQPQHF
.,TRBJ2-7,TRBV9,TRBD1,TGTGCCAGCAGCGCGACTTCAGGGGGCTACGAGCAGTACTTC,CASSATSGGYEQYF
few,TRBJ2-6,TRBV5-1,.,TGCGCCAGCAGCTGGGACCTCCAATATGGGGCCAACGTCCTGACTTTC,CASSWDLQYGANVLTF
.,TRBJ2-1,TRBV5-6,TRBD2,TGTGCCAGCAGCTTGGTGGGACTAGCGGGAGGGTTTGGCAATGAGCAGTTCTTC,CASSLVGLAGGFGNEQFF
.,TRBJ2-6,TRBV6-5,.,TGTGCCAGCAGTTACTCCGGTTACTCTGGGGCCAACGTCCTGACTTTC,CASSYSGYSGANVLTF
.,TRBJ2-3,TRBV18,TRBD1,TGTGCCAGCTCATCGGGACAGGGCCACACAGATACGCAGTATTTT,CASSSGQGHTDTQYF
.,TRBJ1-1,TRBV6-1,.,TGTGCCAGCAGTGAACCTGGTTTAAGGAGAGGAAACACTGAAGCTTTCTTT,CASSEPGLRRGNTEAFF
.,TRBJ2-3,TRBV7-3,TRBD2,TGTGCCAGCAGCTTAACTAGCGGGGGACCCAACACAGATACGCAGTATTTT,CASSLTSGGPNTDTQYF
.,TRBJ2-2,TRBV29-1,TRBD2,TGCAGCGCCCGCCGGGCTAGCGGGAGAACCGGGGAGCTGTTTTTT,CSARRASGRTGELFF
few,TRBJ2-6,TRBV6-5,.,TGTGCCAGCAGCGGGACCGCAGCTGGGGCCAACGTCCTGACTTTC,CASSGTAAGANVLTF
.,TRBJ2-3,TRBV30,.,TGTGCCTGGAGTCCCATTCTAGGGGATACGCAGTATTTT,CAWSPILGDTQYF
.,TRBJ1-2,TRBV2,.,TGTGCCAGCAGAGGGTTTGATGGCTACACCTTC,CASRGFDGYTF
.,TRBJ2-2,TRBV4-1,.,TGCGCCAGCAGCCAAGGTCAGGCAAGGAGGGCCGGGGAGCTGTTTTTT,CASSQGQARRAGELFF
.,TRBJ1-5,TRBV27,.,TGTGCCAGCACAGTCCAGGGAGGTTTGAGCAATCAGCCCCAGCATTTT,CASTVQGGLSNQPQHF
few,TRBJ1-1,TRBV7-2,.,TGTGCCAGCACCCTTGGGGCAGGGACGAACACTGAAGCTTTCTTT,CASTLGAGTNTEAFF
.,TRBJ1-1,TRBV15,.,TGTGCCACCAGCAGAGATACGGACCTTTCTGAAGCTTTCTTT,CATSRDTDLSEAFF
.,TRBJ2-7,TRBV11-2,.,TGTGCCAGCAGCTTAGATATGGGGCTCGAGCAGTACTTC,CASSLDMGLEQYF
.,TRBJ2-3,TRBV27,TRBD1,TGTGCCAGCAGTTTGTCAGGGGGTAGGACAGATACGCAGTATTTT,CASSLSGGRTDTQYF